The text below deals with one T cell receptor (beta chain). Its cognate antigen is unknown. Germline-derived CDR1 and CDR2 are MNHEY and SMNVEV (reference sequence). V lost 3 bases, J lost 2 bases, and 10 bases lay in between. The CDR3 consists of 14 residues. This entry belongs to a study of pediatric ulcerative colitis. On the study more broadly: Disease was pancolitis in several and left-sided in two, histology-confirmed. General observations from the study: This repertoire reflects total lymphocytes rather than subpopulations like regulatory T cells. A couple of rectal clonotypes were found only in ulcerative colitis patients, all of them.

Sequencing depth was up to 500,000 reads per sample. Clones were sequenced by immunoSEQ multiplex PCR, and TCRdb holds only the in-frame ones, with some missing. In the table there are 37,000 or so clones, 70% to 90% of which are singletons. Source material: blood. This chain uses TRBV27 with TRBJ1-2; D not certain. The source of this sequence is a girl under 18 with moderate ulcerative colitis. CDR3: CASSFNSRNYGYTF. DNA of the CDR3: TGTGCCAGCAGTTTTAATTCTCGAAACTATGGCTACACCTTC.